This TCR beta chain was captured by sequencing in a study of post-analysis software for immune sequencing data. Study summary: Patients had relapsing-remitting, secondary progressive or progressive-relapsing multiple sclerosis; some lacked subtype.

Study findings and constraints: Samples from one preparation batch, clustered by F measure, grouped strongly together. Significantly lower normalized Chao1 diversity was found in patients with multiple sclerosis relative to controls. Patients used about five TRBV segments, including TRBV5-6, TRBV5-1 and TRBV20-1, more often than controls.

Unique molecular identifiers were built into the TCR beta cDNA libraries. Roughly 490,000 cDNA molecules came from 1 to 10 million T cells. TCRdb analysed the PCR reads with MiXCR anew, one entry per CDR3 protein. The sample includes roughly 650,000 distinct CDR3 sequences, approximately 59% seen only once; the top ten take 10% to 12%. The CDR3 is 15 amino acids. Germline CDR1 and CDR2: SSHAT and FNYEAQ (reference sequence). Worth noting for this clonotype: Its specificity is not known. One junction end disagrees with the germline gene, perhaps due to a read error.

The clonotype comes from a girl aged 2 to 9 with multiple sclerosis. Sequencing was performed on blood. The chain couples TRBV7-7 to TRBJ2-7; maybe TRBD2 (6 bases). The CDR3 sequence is CASSAGTGGSYEQYF. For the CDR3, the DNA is TGTGCTAGCAGCGCGGGGACGGGTGGCTCCTACGAGCAGTACTTC.